The TCR beta chain under discussion was sequenced for a study of T-cell memory formation after mild COVID-19. Study overall: TCR clustering was largely donor specific.

One entry per CDR3 protein, called by TCRdb with MiXCR from the 5' RACE reads. Here the sample spans about 470,000 distinct CDR3 sequences, 25% being singletons. Whole-study results and caveats: Still unconfirmed is whether the second-wave clones peaking on day 37 recognized SARS-CoV-2. Among CD4+ contracting clones, most were CM and EM, and CD8+ ones EMRA. Clones that contracted from day 15 to 85 had balanced CD4/CD8; later expanders were CD4+ biased.

CDR1 and CDR2 from the germline V gene are DFQATT and SNEGSKA (reference sequence). Trimming removed 0 bases from V and 4 bases from J; junction bases left unmatched: 6. The CDR3 length is 15 residues. This clonotype was counted a few times. Its cognate antigen is unknown. The sequence was collected from an adult woman who had mild COVID-19 (a few samples of this study predate the infection). Cell type and time point are not known. The rearrangement links TRBV20-1 to TRBJ2-1; 7 positions match TRBD2. Sequencing was carried out using PBMCs or a T cell subset sorted from them (not recorded which). CDR3 DNA sequence: TGCAGTGCTAGAGATATGCGGGAGCGGTACAATGAGCAGTTCTTC. Protein product: CSARDMRERYNEQFF.